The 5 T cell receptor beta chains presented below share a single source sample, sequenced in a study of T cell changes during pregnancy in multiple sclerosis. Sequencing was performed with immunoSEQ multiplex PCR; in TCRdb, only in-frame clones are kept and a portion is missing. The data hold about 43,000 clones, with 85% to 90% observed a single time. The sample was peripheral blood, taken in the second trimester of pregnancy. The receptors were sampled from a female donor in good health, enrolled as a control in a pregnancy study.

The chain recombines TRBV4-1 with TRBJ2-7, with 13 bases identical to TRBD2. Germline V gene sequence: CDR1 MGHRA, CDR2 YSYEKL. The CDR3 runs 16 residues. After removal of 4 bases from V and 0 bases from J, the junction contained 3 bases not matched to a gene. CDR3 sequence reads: CASSRLAGGSSYEQYF. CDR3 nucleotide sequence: TGCGCCAGCAGCCGACTAGCGGGAGGCAGCTCCTACGAGCAGTACTTC.

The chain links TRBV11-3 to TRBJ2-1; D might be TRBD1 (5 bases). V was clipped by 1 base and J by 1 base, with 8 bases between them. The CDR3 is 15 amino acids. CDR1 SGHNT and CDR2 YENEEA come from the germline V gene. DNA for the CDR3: TGTGCCAGCAGCTTAGCAGGGCTTTCCTACAATGAGCAGTTCTTC. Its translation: CASSLAGLSYNEQFF. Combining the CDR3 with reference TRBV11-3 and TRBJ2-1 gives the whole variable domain EAGVVQSPRYKIIEKKQPVAFWCNPISGHNTLYWYLQNLGQGPELLIRYENEEAVDDSQLPKDRFSAERLKGVDSTLKIQPAELGDSAVYLCASSLAGLSYNEQFFGPGTRLTVL.

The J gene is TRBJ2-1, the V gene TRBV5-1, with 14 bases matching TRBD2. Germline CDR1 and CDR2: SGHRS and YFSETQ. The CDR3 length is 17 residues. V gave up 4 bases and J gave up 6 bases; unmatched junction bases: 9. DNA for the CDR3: TGCGCCAGCAGCAAGGGGACTAGCGGGGGACCTGTCAATGAGCAGTTCTTC. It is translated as CASSKGTSGGPVNEQFF.

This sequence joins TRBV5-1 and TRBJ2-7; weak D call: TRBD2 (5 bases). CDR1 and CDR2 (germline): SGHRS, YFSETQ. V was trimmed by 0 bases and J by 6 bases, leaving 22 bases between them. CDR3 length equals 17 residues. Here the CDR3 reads CASSLGSGGLGSIEQYF. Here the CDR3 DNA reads TGCGCCAGCAGCTTGGGTAGTGGTGGACTGGGGAGTATCGAGCAGTACTTC.

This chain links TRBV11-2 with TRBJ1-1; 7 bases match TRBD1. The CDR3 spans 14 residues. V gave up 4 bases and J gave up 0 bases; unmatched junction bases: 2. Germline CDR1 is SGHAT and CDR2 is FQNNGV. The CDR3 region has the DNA TGTGCCAGCAGCTGGGGGACAGTGAACACTGAAGCTTTCTTT. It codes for CASSWGTVNTEAFF. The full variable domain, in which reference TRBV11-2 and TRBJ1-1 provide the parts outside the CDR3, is EAGVAQSPRYKIIEKRQSVAFWCNPISGHATLYWYQQILGQGPKLLIQFQNNGVVDDSQLPKDRFSAERLKGVDSTLKIQPAKLEDSAVYLCASSWGTVNTEAFFGQGTRLTVV.